This TCR beta chain stems from a study of PD-L1 blockade in urothelial cancer. Each PCR reaction had synthetic TCR analog templates spiked into it. The assay was immunoSEQ multiplex PCR, and TCRdb's table has in-frame clones only and misses some. The sample carries about 130,000 clones, approximately 84% recorded once. Time point denoted: pretreatment peripheral blood. The clonotype originates from a man aged 50 or older with urothelial cancer. The starting material was PBMCs, obtained around atezolizumab (anti-PD-L1) treatment.

This chain's CDR3 is CASSLAGFNEKLFF. CDR3 nucleotides: TGTGCCAGCAGTTTAGCAGGGTTTAATGAAAAACTGTTTTTT. V gene TRBV28 combines with J gene TRBJ1-4; D perhaps matches TRBD1 (5 bases). Germline lookup yields CDR1 MDHEN and CDR2 SYDVKM. This CDR3 region has 14 residues. Trimming left V 2 bases short and J 4 bases short, with 8 bases between.